What follows are 10 T cell receptor beta chains derived from one specimen sequenced in a study of cytomegalovirus exposure and HLA in healthy donors. PCR used 60 Vbeta primers and 13 Jbeta primers. Method: immunoSEQ multiplex PCR; TCRdb's copy keeps in-frame clones and lacks some. Among roughly 150,000 clones listed, over 70% were seen once. What was sequenced was PBMCs. Receptors originate from a boy younger than 10 in good health and CMV-seronegative.

The rearrangement joins TRBV14 to TRBJ2-7; D not certain. Trimming left V 1 base short and J 4 bases short, with 5 bases between. The CDR3 extends over 12 amino acids. CDR1 is SGHDN, CDR2 FVKESK, per germline. The CDR3 loop is CASSQAGYEQYF. The CDR3 nucleotides are TGTGCCAGCAGCCAAGCAGGTTACGAGCAGTACTTC.

The CDR3 DNA is TGTGCCAGCAGCCCAGGGGAAGAGCAGTTCTTC. This codes for CASSPGEEQFF. The chain combines TRBV7-3 with TRBJ2-1; TRBD1 is a possible D gene (6 bases). The germline CDR1 and CDR2 sequences are SGHTA and FQGTGA. V was pared by 5 bases and J by 10 bases, with 9 bases between. This CDR3 region has 11 residues.

The chain carries TRBV5-8 and TRBJ2-3, with 9 bases identical to TRBD1. The CDR3 is made up of 15 amino acids. Germline-derived CDR1 and CDR2 are SGHTS and YDEGEE. V trimming: 5 bases; J trimming: 2 bases; junction bases outside the gene matches: 6. CDR3 region: CASSRGQGSTDTQYF. In DNA form, the CDR3 reads TGTGCCAGCAGTCGTGGACAGGGGTCCACAGATACGCAGTATTTT.

With respect to this clone: At one end, the junction sequence differs from germline, possibly due to a read error. The DNA of the CDR3 is TGTGCTAGCAGTCAGACTAGCGGGAGTGCCGAGACCCAGTACTTC. Its translation: CASSQTSGSAETQYF. This rearrangement joins TRBV7-7 to TRBJ2-5; 12 bases fit TRBD2. The CDR3 spans 15 residues. Germline CDR1 is SSHAT and CDR2 is FNYEAQ (reference sequence).

The chain couples TRBV5-6 to TRBJ1-2; D perhaps matches TRBD1 (6 bases). Trimming left V 1 base short and J 7 bases short, with 17 bases between. In germline, CDR1 is SGHDT, CDR2 YYEEEE. This CDR3 is 15 amino acids long. The chain's CDR3 is CASSLQGSRVSGYTF. DNA for the CDR3: TGTGCCAGCAGCTTGCAGGGGAGCAGGGTCTCTGGCTACACCTTC.

V is TRBV7-9 and J is TRBJ1-2, with 9 nucleotides matching TRBD1. After removal of 0 bases from V and 1 base from J, the junction contained 9 bases not matched to a gene. From germline, CDR1 is SEHNR and CDR2 FQNEAQ (reference sequence). The CDR3 extends over 18 amino acids. The CDR3 region is CASSLARDRGILNYGYTF. DNA of the CDR3: TGTGCCAGCAGCTTAGCGAGAGACAGGGGGATACTTAACTATGGCTACACCTTC.

The V and J genes are TRBV4-2 and TRBJ2-7; weak D call: TRBD2 (5 bases). Germline V gene data show CDR1 as LGHNA and CDR2 as YNFKEQ. Trimming removed 3 bases from V and 6 bases from J, with 15 bases in between. The CDR3 covers 14 residues. The CDR3 nucleotides are TGTGCCAGCAGCCACGAGGCCCTTCGGGGCGAGCAGTACTTC. It specifies CASSHEALRGEQYF.

The chain employs TRBV9 and TRBJ2-2, with D perhaps matching TRBD1 (6 bases). Trimming shortened V by 1 base and J by 1 base, and 8 bases separated the two germline ends. Germline V lookup: CDR1 SGDLS, CDR2 YYNGEE. This CDR3 has 15 amino acids. Here the CDR3 reads CASSVRDKNTGELFF. The DNA of the CDR3 is TGTGCCAGCAGCGTACGGGACAAGAACACCGGGGAGCTGTTTTTT.

The rearrangement joins TRBV5-3 to TRBJ2-2, with 9 bases lining up with TRBD1. TRBV5-3 belongs to the ORF category, with a function that is uncertain. The junction had 11 bases not matched to a gene; V was cut back by 4 bases and J by 4 bases. This CDR3 comprises 17 residues. The CDR3 DNA reads TGTGCCAGAAGCCTACTACACCGGACAGGGGTCACCGGGGAGCTGTTTTTT. Protein product: CARSLLHRTGVTGELFF.

The rearrangement links TRBV6-5 to TRBJ1-2; possibly TRBD1 for D (6 bases). This CDR3 has 15 residues. The germline V gene has CDR1 MNHEY and CDR2 SVGAGI. V was trimmed by 0 bases and J by 3 bases, leaving 11 bases between them. This CDR3 is CASSYSGGGDYGYTF. Here the CDR3 DNA reads TGTGCCAGCAGTTACTCAGGGGGTGGGGACTATGGCTACACCTTC.